A selection of T cell receptor beta chains follows, all from one sample in a study of T cells in Graves' hyperthyroidism and ophthalmopathy. From the multiplex PCR reads, TCRdb called clonotypes with MiXCR, one entry per CDR3 protein. The sample carries 500,000 to 750,000 distinct CDR3 sequences, 14% recorded once. Sequenced material: blood. These receptor sequences come from a woman aged 18-29 years with Graves' ophthalmopathy. Each CDR3 is given with its conserved first and last residue. D genes are given only for firm matches. Where a row states a size, it is once, few, many or the class of an expanded clone; other rows omit it.

D gene: NA
J gene: TRBJ2-7
V gene: TRBV6-6
clone size: many
CDR3 DNA: TGTGCCAGCAGTTACTCGAGCAGAAGCGAGCAGTACTTC
CDR3 protein: CASSYSSRSEQYF

D gene: TRBD1
J gene: TRBJ2-5
V gene: TRBV6-1
clone size: few
CDR3 DNA: TGTGCCAGCAGGGCCCGGACAGGGGGCCCCCCAGGGACCCAGTACTTC
CDR3 protein: CASRARTGGPPGTQYF

D gene: NA
J gene: TRBJ2-7
V gene: TRBV29-1
clone size: many
CDR3 DNA: TGCAGCGTTGAGACCGGGACACGAAGGGAGCAGTACTTC
CDR3 protein: CSVETGTRREQYF

D gene: NA
J gene: TRBJ2-3
V gene: TRBV7-9
clone size: NA
CDR3 DNA: TGTGCCAGCGGCTTAGGGGCAGCCAGCACAGATACGCAGTATTTT
CDR3 protein: CASGLGAASTDTQYF

D gene: NA
J gene: TRBJ1-2
V gene: TRBV6-2/TRBV6-3
clone size: NA
CDR3 DNA: TGTGCCAGCAGTTCGGACAGCCCCTTAGGCGGATATGGCTACACCTTC
CDR3 protein: CASSSDSPLGGYGYTF

D gene: NA
J gene: TRBJ1-1
V gene: TRBV7-9
clone size: few
CDR3 DNA: TGTGCCAGCAGATCCGGCGAAGGGACTGAAGCTTTCTTT
CDR3 protein: CASRSGEGTEAFF

D gene: NA
J gene: TRBJ1-1
V gene: TRBV7-9
clone size: NA
CDR3 DNA: TGTGCCAGCAGCTTACGGGACCCACGAAACACTGAAGCTTTCTTT
CDR3 protein: CASSLRDPRNTEAFF

D gene: NA
J gene: TRBJ2-1
V gene: TRBV2
clone size: many
CDR3 DNA: TGTGCCAGCAGTGAAGCGCTGGGGTACACAAATGAGCAGTTCTTC
CDR3 protein: CASSEALGYTNEQFF

D gene: TRBD1
J gene: TRBJ1-5
V gene: TRBV9
clone size: NA
CDR3 DNA: TGTGCCAGCAGCGAGGGGTCTCGGACAGGGATGCATCAGCCCCAGCATTTT
CDR3 protein: CASSEGSRTGMHQPQHF

D gene: TRBD1
J gene: TRBJ2-4
V gene: TRBV7-9
clone size: NA
CDR3 DNA: TGTGCCAGCAGCTTAGGCGACAGGGGAGACAAAAACATTCAGTACTTC
CDR3 protein: CASSLGDRGDKNIQYF

D gene: NA
J gene: TRBJ1-1
V gene: TRBV19
clone size: many
CDR3 DNA: TGTGCCAGTAGTAAAACGGGGGCCACTGAAGCTTTCTTT
CDR3 protein: CASSKTGATEAFF

D gene: NA
J gene: TRBJ2-5
V gene: TRBV12-3/TRBV12-4
clone size: many
CDR3 DNA: TGTGCCAGCAGTTTTTCGTCTGGGGGAGAGACCCAGTACTTC
CDR3 protein: CASSFSSGGETQYF

D gene: NA
J gene: TRBJ2-1
V gene: TRBV24-1
clone size: few
CDR3 DNA: TGTGCCACCAGTGAGACAGGGAGGTCCTACAATGAGCAGTTCTTC
CDR3 protein: CATSETGRSYNEQFF

D gene: NA
J gene: TRBJ1-1
V gene: TRBV4-2
clone size: many
CDR3 DNA: TGTGCCAGCAGCCAAGAGAGCACGCAGAACACTGAAGCTTTCTTT
CDR3 protein: CASSQESTQNTEAFF

D gene: NA
J gene: TRBJ2-3
V gene: TRBV9
clone size: many
CDR3 DNA: TGTGCCAGCAGCGTAGTACAGTCAGATATCACAGATACGCAGTATTTT
CDR3 protein: CASSVVQSDITDTQYF

D gene: TRBD2
J gene: TRBJ2-7
V gene: TRBV20-1
clone size: NA
CDR3 DNA: TGCAGTGCTAGAAGGTTAGCGGGAGGTACCTACGAGCAGTACTTC
CDR3 protein: CSARRLAGGTYEQYF

D gene: NA
J gene: TRBJ2-5
V gene: TRBV13
clone size: NA
CDR3 DNA: TGTGCCAGCAGCTTGAAGGAGGGGACCCAGTACTTC
CDR3 protein: CASSLKEGTQYF

D gene: NA
J gene: TRBJ2-7
V gene: TRBV6-1
clone size: NA
CDR3 DNA: TGTGCTGCGAAGGCCCCAGGTGGGTACGAGCAGTACTTC
CDR3 protein: CAAKAPGGYEQYF

D gene: NA
J gene: TRBJ2-2
V gene: TRBV7-9
clone size: NA
CDR3 DNA: TGTGCCAGCAGCTCAGGAGTGGGCGGGGAGCTGTTTTTT
CDR3 protein: CASSSGVGGELFF

D gene: NA
J gene: TRBJ1-1
V gene: TRBV28
clone size: many
CDR3 DNA: TGTGCCAGCAGTCTTTCGAGCGGCACTGAAGCTTTCTTT
CDR3 protein: CASSLSSGTEAFF

D gene: NA
J gene: TRBJ1-4
V gene: TRBV5-1
clone size: many
CDR3 DNA: TGCGCCAGCAGCCTCCGGGCTCCGAATGAAAAACTGTTTTTT
CDR3 protein: CASSLRAPNEKLFF

D gene: NA
J gene: TRBJ2-6
V gene: TRBV9
clone size: NA
CDR3 DNA: TGTGCCAGCAGCGTAGGTGGGGACTCTGGGGCCAACGTCCTGACTTTC
CDR3 protein: CASSVGGDSGANVLTF

D gene: NA
J gene: TRBJ2-7
V gene: TRBV20-1
clone size: many
CDR3 DNA: TGCAGTGCCCGCCCAACAGGTCCCCTCTACGAGCAGTACTTC
CDR3 protein: CSARPTGPLYEQYF

D gene: NA
J gene: TRBJ2-2
V gene: TRBV7-6
clone size: NA
CDR3 DNA: TGTGCCAGCAGTCTAGTGGGAGGCCCGAACACCGGGGAGCTGTTTTTT
CDR3 protein: CASSLVGGPNTGELFF

D gene: TRBD1
J gene: TRBJ2-7
V gene: TRBV24-1
clone size: few
CDR3 DNA: TGTGCCACCAGTGATACCGGGACAGCCTACGAGCAGTACTTC
CDR3 protein: CATSDTGTAYEQYF

D gene: NA
J gene: TRBJ1-4
V gene: TRBV7-9
clone size: many
CDR3 DNA: TGTGCCAGCAGCTTAGGTTCGTTGACAGTTAATGAAAAACTGTTTTTT
CDR3 protein: CASSLGSLTVNEKLFF

D gene: TRBD2
J gene: TRBJ2-1
V gene: TRBV14
clone size: NA
CDR3 DNA: TGTGCCAGCAGCCGATTTAAGTTAGCGGGGAGATACAATGAGCAGTTCTTC
CDR3 protein: CASSRFKLAGRYNEQFF

D gene: TRBD2
J gene: TRBJ2-2
V gene: TRBV20-1
clone size: NA
CDR3 DNA: TGCAGTGCTAGGACTAGCGGGAGGGTCGGTACCGGGGAGCTGTTTTTT
CDR3 protein: CSARTSGRVGTGELFF

D gene: NA
J gene: TRBJ1-1
V gene: TRBV19
clone size: few
CDR3 DNA: TGTGCCAGTAGTTGGCCCCGGGGGAACACTGAAGCTTTCTTT
CDR3 protein: CASSWPRGNTEAFF

D gene: TRBD1
J gene: TRBJ2-1
V gene: TRBV29-1
clone size: many
CDR3 DNA: TGCAGCGTTGAATACCAGGGGACAGACCACAATGAGCAGTTCTTC
CDR3 protein: CSVEYQGTDHNEQFF

D gene: TRBD1
J gene: TRBJ2-5
V gene: TRBV5-1
clone size: many
CDR3 DNA: TGCGCCAGCAGCTTCCCAGGGGGCGAAGAGACCCAGTACTTC
CDR3 protein: CASSFPGGEETQYF

D gene: NA
J gene: TRBJ2-3
V gene: TRBV5-8
clone size: many
CDR3 DNA: TGTGCCAGCAGCCGTGGGACCGCCATCACAGATACGCAGTATTTT
CDR3 protein: CASSRGTAITDTQYF

D gene: NA
J gene: TRBJ2-5
V gene: TRBV2
clone size: many
CDR3 DNA: TGTGCCAGCAGTGGAGGGCAGACCCAGTACTTC
CDR3 protein: CASSGGQTQYF

D gene: NA
J gene: TRBJ1-2
V gene: TRBV6-1
clone size: NA
CDR3 DNA: TGTGCCGGACGACCCGGGTCGCGCTATGGCTACACCTTC
CDR3 protein: CAGRPGSRYGYTF

D gene: NA
J gene: TRBJ1-6
V gene: TRBV2
clone size: many
CDR3 DNA: TGTGCCAGCACCGGAGGGGGTTCACCCCTCCACTTT
CDR3 protein: CASTGGGSPLHF

D gene: TRBD2
J gene: TRBJ2-4
V gene: TRBV18
clone size: NA
CDR3 DNA: TGTGCCAGCTCACCAGCAGCGGGAGGTTTAGCCAAAAACATTCAGTACTTC
CDR3 protein: CASSPAAGGLAKNIQYF

D gene: TRBD1
J gene: TRBJ2-1
V gene: TRBV24-1
clone size: NA
CDR3 DNA: TGTGCCACCAGTGATGGGGACAGCTCCTACAATGAGCAGTTCTTC
CDR3 protein: CATSDGDSSYNEQFF

D gene: NA
J gene: TRBJ1-1
V gene: TRBV19
clone size: NA
CDR3 DNA: TGTGCCAGCAGAACTAGTATAACTGAAGCTTTCTTT
CDR3 protein: CASRTSITEAFF

D gene: NA
J gene: TRBJ1-1
V gene: TRBV6-1
clone size: many
CDR3 DNA: TGTGCCAGCAGTTGGGGGGGAAGGGCCCTCAGGAGGAACACTGAAGCTTTCTTT
CDR3 protein: CASSWGGRALRRNTEAFF

D gene: TRBD1
J gene: TRBJ1-3
V gene: TRBV27
clone size: many
CDR3 DNA: TGTGCCAGCAGAGAACCGGGACAGGCGAACACCATATATTTT
CDR3 protein: CASREPGQANTIYF

D gene: NA
J gene: TRBJ1-2
V gene: TRBV30
clone size: many
CDR3 DNA: TGTGCCTGGAGTGTAGGGTTCACAAGCAGGTACACCTTC
CDR3 protein: CAWSVGFTSRYTF